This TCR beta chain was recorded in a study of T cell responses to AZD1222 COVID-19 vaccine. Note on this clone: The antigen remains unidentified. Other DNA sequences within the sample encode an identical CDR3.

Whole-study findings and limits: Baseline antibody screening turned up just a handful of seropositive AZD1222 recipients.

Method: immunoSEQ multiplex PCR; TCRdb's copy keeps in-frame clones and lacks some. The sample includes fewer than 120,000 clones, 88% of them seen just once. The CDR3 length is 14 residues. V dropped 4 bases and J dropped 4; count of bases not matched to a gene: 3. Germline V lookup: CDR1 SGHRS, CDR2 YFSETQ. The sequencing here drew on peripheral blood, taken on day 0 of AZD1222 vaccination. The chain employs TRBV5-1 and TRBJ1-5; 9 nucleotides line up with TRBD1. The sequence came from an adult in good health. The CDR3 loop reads CASSPGQGNQPQHF. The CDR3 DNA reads TGCGCCAGCAGCCCGGGACAGGGAAATCAGCCCCAGCATTTT.